These 6 T cell receptor beta chains came from one sample sequenced in a study of blood T cell repertoires in COVID-19. TCRdb's table, derived via immunoSEQ multiplex PCR, lists solely in-frame clones and lacks some. Of over 350,000 clones listed, just over 85% were seen once; the top ten hold approximately 1.5%. Sequenced input: peripheral blood. The receptors originated from a woman in her twenties or thirties with active or convalescent COVID-19.

The chain links TRBV24-1 to TRBJ2-5; D remains unclear. The CDR3 sequence is 12 residues long. V lost 5 bases and J lost 3, with 6 bases in between. Germline V gene lookup returns CDR1 KGHDR and CDR2 SFDVKD. Here the CDR3 DNA reads TGTGCCACCAGTGGAGGCGAAGAGACCCAGTACTTC. Translated: CATSGGEETQYF.

The J gene is TRBJ1-5, the V gene TRBV11-2; D is uncertain. With 5 bases removed from V and 3 bases from J, the gap between germline ends came to 14 bases. Per the germline V gene, CDR1 is SGHAT and CDR2 is FQNNGV. The CDR3 sequence is 15 residues long. The CDR3 here is CASSLSGSINQPQHF. The CDR3 DNA follows: TGTGCCAGCAGCCTCTCGGGTAGTATCAATCAGCCCCAGCATTTT.

The chain links TRBV3-1 (or the pseudogene TRBV3-2) to TRBJ2-1, with D perhaps matching TRBD1 (6 bases). Germline assignment: CDR1 LGHDT and CDR2 YNNKEL (reference sequence). The CDR3 spans 15 residues. The V and J ends lost 2 bases and 3 bases respectively, with 11 bases between them. The CDR3 DNA follows: TGTGCCAGCAGCCAACCCCTGGACAGCTACAATGAGCAGTTCTTC. Translating gives CASSQPLDSYNEQFF.

The V and J genes are TRBV12-3 or TRBV12-4 and TRBJ2-1; TRBD2 is a possible D gene (7 bases). The CDR3 loop spans 12 amino acids. Trimming cost V 5 bases and J 9 bases, with 11 bases left between them. CDR3 region: CASSRGASEQFF. CDR3 nucleotides: TGTGCCAGCAGTCGGGGGGCCAGTGAGCAGTTCTTC.

The V gene is TRBV12-3 or TRBV12-4, the J gene TRBJ1-2; no clear D. The germline V and J ends were trimmed by 2 bases and 4 bases, with 8 bases remaining between them. There are 13 residues in the CDR3. The CDR3 bases are TGTGCCAGCAGTTTATCGGCGGGCTATGGCTACACCTTC. As protein: CASSLSAGYGYTF.

The V gene is TRBV4-2, the J gene TRBJ1-2, with 10 bases identical to TRBD1. V shed 1 base and J 2 bases; nucleotides not matched to a gene: 7. CDR1 is LGHNA and CDR2 is YNFKEQ in the germline V gene. The CDR3 length is 17 residues. CDR3 region: CASSQARGQGVNYGYTF. The CDR3, as DNA: TGTGCCAGCAGCCAAGCTCGCGGACAGGGGGTGAACTATGGCTACACCTTC.